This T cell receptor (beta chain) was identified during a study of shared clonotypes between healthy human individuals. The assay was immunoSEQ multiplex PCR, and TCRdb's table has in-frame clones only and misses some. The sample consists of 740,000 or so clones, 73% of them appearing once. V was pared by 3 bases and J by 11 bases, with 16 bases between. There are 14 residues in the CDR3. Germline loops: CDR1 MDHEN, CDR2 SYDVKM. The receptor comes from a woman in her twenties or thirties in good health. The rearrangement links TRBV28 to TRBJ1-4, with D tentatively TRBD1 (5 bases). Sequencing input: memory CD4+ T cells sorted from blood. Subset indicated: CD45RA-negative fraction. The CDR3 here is CASSFLGDRGKLFF. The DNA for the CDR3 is TGTGCCAGCAGTTTCCTGGGTGATCGGGGGAAACTGTTTTTT.